This T cell receptor (beta chain) is from a study of CXCR3-negative and CXCR3-positive naive CD8 T cells. Study conclusions and caveats: Naive cells that were CXCR3-negative or CXCR3-positive used TRBV-TRBJ genes alike, while memory cells diverged.

CDR1 SGHVS and CDR2 FNYEAQ come from the germline V gene. The CDR3 runs to 15 residues. It was by 5' RACE with UMI labels that the TRB cDNA libraries were prepared. Each CDR3 protein gets one entry in TCRdb, which reprocessed the 5' RACE reads and gives no DNA. The sample includes around 96,000 distinct CDR3 sequences. About this clonotype itself: Its antigen is unidentified.

Sequenced input: naive CXCR3- CD8+ T cells from blood. Documented subset: CD45RO-CCR7+CD27+CD95- naive CD8+ T cells lacking CXCR3 (TNR3-). The sequence derives from a human donor in good health. Some clones in this sample may be carry-over from other donors' samples. V is TRBV7-6 and J is TRBJ2-1; TCRdb's D call of TRBD1 is untestable without DNA. The CDR3 sequence is CASSYNAGGSNEQFF.